This TCR beta chain was identified during a study of blood T cell repertoires in COVID-19 (dated by TCRdb to the early 2020s). The study in broad terms: Samples from collaborators originated in the United States, Italy and Spain and spanned both the acute and convalescent phases of COVID-19. The prospective study material was composed of cDNA or gDNA derived from T cells, B-cell-depleted T cells, or PBMCs. Samples came from the ongoing ImmuneRACE study (first 160 participants) plus 1,254 subjects from 6 global collaborators. The repertoires were released in a freely available public database meant as a resource for research on the immune response to SARS-CoV-2. Subjects who had been exposed to COVID-19, were actively infected with it, or had recovered from it provided the deeply sampled blood TCRbeta repertoires that made up the dataset. HLA class I and class II types, where available, came from metadata supplied by the sample provider rather than from assay-based typing. The sample metadata nearly always contained a de-identified subject ID, COVID-19 status, age in years and sex. Study-level results and caveats: The amount of clinical and demographic metadata varied by source and participant and was provided uncurated.

The immunoSEQ Assay, a bias-controlled multiplex PCR, was used to amplify TCRbeta CDR3 regions from genomic DNA. Per the source publication's procedure: The number of nucleated cells in each sample was estimated from the amplification of reference gene primers within the assay. To quantify the absolute abundance of each unique TCRbeta CDR3 rearrangement, sequence reads were collapsed and filtered. For each sample, productive Simpson clonality was calculated as the square root of Simpson's diversity index across productive rearrangements. As stored in TCRdb, this immuneACCESS dataset retains in-frame rearrangements with V and J assigned. A fraction of the clones does not appear; measured against another copy, unresolved V genes explain less than half of the discrepancy, and the remainder lacks a known reason. V and J calls and clone size are copied from that table; D and trimming were computed from the DNA. The sample profile shows over 45,000 clones; 91% of them were found once. The ten largest clonotypes hold about 7.3% of the sample.

About this clone: The antigen it binds to is not known. No much larger clone exists at a distance of one base, and base qualities are not known.

Whole blood was collected in K2EDTA tubes by collaborating institutions according to the institutions' own protocols. For TCRbeta analysis, collaborator samples were shipped as frozen whole blood, as isolated PBMCs, or as DNA extracted from either sample type. This clonotype originated in a woman in her sixties with active or convalescent COVID-19. Material for sequencing was peripheral blood.

The CDR3 region reads CASSRPPGVGTEAFF. The sequence in DNA is TGTGCCAGCAGTCGCCCCCCGGGGGTTGGGACTGAAGCTTTCTTT. Here the chain combines TRBV28 and TRBJ1-1; D gene: possibly TRBD1, on 5 matching bases. CDR1 and CDR2, per the germline V gene, are MDHEN and SYDVKM. Trimming costs V 5 bases and J 5 bases, and their ends lie 18 bases apart. The CDR3 contains 15 residues, cysteine and phenylalanine counted. The DNA shown is the 45-base CDR3, in frame from base 1.